This T cell receptor beta chain was observed in a study of blood T cell repertoires in COVID-19. Study-level information: Whether acute or convalescent, the COVID-19 samples came from the United States, Italy and Spain.

Authors' data handling: Nucleated cell number was recorded as an estimate derived from reference gene primer amplification. Assay used: immunoSEQ multiplex PCR; TCRdb lists only in-frame clones, some missing. The D gene and trimming were derived from the DNA, and the V and J assignments and clone size from that table. The table lists approximately 160,000 clones, approximately 80% of them singletons. This CDR3 is 14 amino acids long. CDR1 and CDR2 (germline): LNHDA, SQIVND (reference sequence). Trimming cost V 1 base and J 1 base, with 7 bases left between them. The J gene is TRBJ1-1, the V gene TRBV19; D uncertain. The sequenced sample consisted of peripheral blood. The receptor was derived from a man between 60 and 75 years old with acute or convalescent COVID-19. In DNA form, the CDR3 reads TGTGCCAGTAGTATAGGTCAACAGAACACTGAAGCTTTCTTT. It is translated as CASSIGQQNTEAFF. Filled out from reference TRBV19 and TRBJ1-1, the complete variable domain reads DGGITQSPKYLFRKEGQNVTLSCEQNLNHDAMYWYRQDPGQGLRLIYYSQIVNDFQKGDIAEGYSVSREKKESFPLTVTSAQKNPTAFYLCASSIGQQNTEAFFGQGTRLTVV.